The TCR beta chain described here comes from a study of cytomegalovirus exposure and HLA in healthy donors. Study-wide context: From donors who were HLA-typed, an early data release held around 85 million unique TCRs.

PCR employed 60 Vbeta and 13 Jbeta primers. Assay used: immunoSEQ multiplex PCR; TCRdb lists only in-frame clones, some missing. This repertoire shows more than 150,000 clones, more than 65% found once; its top ten account for around 6.1%. This CDR3 is built from 17 residues. Trimming took 4 bases from V and 1 from J; bases not matched to a gene: 9. The germline V gene has CDR1 SGHKS and CDR2 YYEKEE (reference sequence). The sequence was obtained from a woman aged 25 to 45 in good health and CMV-seropositive. The sequencing sample was made of PBMCs. The V gene is TRBV5-5, the J gene TRBJ1-1; the match to TRBD1 covers 11 bases. In DNA form, the CDR3 reads TGTGCCAGCAGCCTTGGGGGACAGGGGGAACGGAACACTGAAGCTTTCTTT. Protein: CASSLGGQGERNTEAFF.